The clone carrying this T cell receptor (beta chain) was seen a few times. Its antigen is not known. TCRdb called the reads again in MiXCR, with one record for every CDR3 protein. The table has a few hundred thousand distinct CDR3 sequences, around two fifths seen once. V lost 2 bases to trimming and J lost 0 bases, with 11 bases between them. The CDR3 is 15 amino acids. The record originates from a study of T cell repertoires in cytomegalovirus infection. Study context: The authors used CMV epitopes that were HLA-C-restricted (recently identified) and HLA-B-restricted (well studied). Public TCR beta signatures marked donors with CMV infection and the matching HLA. Study outcomes and limitations: Dominating the ex vivo response were TCR beta clonotypes that were CMV-specific and HLA-C-restricted. Cumulative public TCR beta family frequency identified carriers of CMV plus the relevant HLA.

The chain carries TRBV12-3 or TRBV12-4 and TRBJ2-7, with D possibly TRBD1 on 5 matching bases. This TCR derives from a human donor in good health (CMV status not recorded). Some clones in this sample may be carry-over from other donors' samples. The source was cultured PBMCs, collected from culture after CMV antigen stimulation. The DNA of the CDR3 is TGTGCCAGCAGTTTACGGCAGGGAAGCTCCTACGAGCAGTACTTC. Amino acids: CASSLRQGSSYEQYF.